This paragraph covers one T cell receptor (beta chain) sequence. As yet, its antigen is unknown. The CDR3 length is 12 residues. Germline V gives CDR1 DFQATT, CDR2 SNEGSKA (reference sequence). The V end was cut by 4 bases, the J end by 2 bases, with 8 bases between. Generation of TCR cDNA used 5'RACE template switching (which added a universal primer site and UMIs). TCRdb ran MiXCR on the 5' RACE reads and lists one entry per CDR3 protein. The sample yields 200,000 to 250,000 distinct CDR3 sequences, 6.9% seen once. The sample comes from a study of T cells after yellow fever vaccination. Whole-study findings and limits: One caveat is that FACS-sorted repertoires could contain abundant clonotypes contaminating from the bulk population. When the response was secondary, it was weaker but reached its peak faster, day 5 versus 15.

The V gene is TRBV20-1, the J gene TRBJ2-5; no reliable D call. The sample in question was CD4+ T cells sorted from PBMCs, obtained 15 days after the yellow fever booster vaccination. This sequence originates from a man aged 25 to 40 who received the YFV17D yellow fever vaccine. In nucleotides, the CDR3 is TGCAGTGCTAAAGGGCTACAAGAGACCCAGTACTTC. This translates into CSAKGLQETQYF.